This T cell receptor beta chain appears in the sequencing data of a study of cytomegalovirus exposure and HLA in healthy donors. Study conclusions and caveats: The study recorded 150 to 200 TCR beta chains that were cytomegalovirus-associated. Highly shared variants forming one cluster were likely a sequencing artifact. Rare sequences made up most TCRs, while some public TCRs were found in many donors.

As concerns this clone: Its matching antigen is unknown.

The PCR ran on 60 Vbeta and 13 Jbeta primers. Assay used: immunoSEQ multiplex PCR; TCRdb lists only in-frame clones, some missing. In the table there are some 100,000 clones, around 75% of which are singletons. CDR1 is SGHRS and CDR2 is YFSETQ in the germline V gene. The CDR3 covers 12 residues. V dropped 4 bases and J dropped 9; count of bases not matched to a gene: 5. The sequenced sample consisted of PBMCs. V gene TRBV5-1 combines with J gene TRBJ2-3, with 7 bases that match TRBD1. This clonotype was sampled from a male donor in good health and CMV-seropositive. CDR3 in DNA: TGCGCCAGCAGCCCGACGGACAGGACGCAGTATTTT. This translates into CASSPTDRTQYF.